This T cell receptor beta chain was found in a study of monozygotic twins with inflammatory bowel disease. UMIs incorporating a 6-nucleotide sample barcode were appended by means of template switching. TCRdb re-called the 5' RACE reads and gives one entry per CDR3 protein, without DNA. Its listing shows about 450,000 distinct CDR3 sequences. CDR3 length: 12 amino acids. Germline CDR1 is GTSNPN and CDR2 is SVGIG (reference sequence). The sequence came from a human donor with ulcerative colitis or Crohn's disease, or a healthy co-twin of an affected twin (not recorded which). The chain couples TRBV30 to TRBJ2-2; TCRdb names TRBD1, which stays unverified in the absence of DNA. Material: blood. The CDR3 loop is CAWSPAAGELFF.